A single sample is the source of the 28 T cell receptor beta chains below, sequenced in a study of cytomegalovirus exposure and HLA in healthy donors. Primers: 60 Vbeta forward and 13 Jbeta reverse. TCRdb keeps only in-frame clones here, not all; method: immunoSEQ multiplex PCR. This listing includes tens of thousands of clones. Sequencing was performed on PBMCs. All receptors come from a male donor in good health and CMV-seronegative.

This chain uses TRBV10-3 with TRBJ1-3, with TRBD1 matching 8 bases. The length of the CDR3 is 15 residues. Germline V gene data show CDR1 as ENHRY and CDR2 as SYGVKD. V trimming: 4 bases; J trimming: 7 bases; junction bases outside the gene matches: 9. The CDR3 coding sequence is TGTGCCATCAGTGCCATGGACAGGGCGGGGAACACCATATATTTT. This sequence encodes CAISAMDRAGNTIYF.

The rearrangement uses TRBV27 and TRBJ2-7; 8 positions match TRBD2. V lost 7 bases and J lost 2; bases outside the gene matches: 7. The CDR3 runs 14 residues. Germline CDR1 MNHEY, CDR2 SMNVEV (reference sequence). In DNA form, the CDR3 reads TGTGCCAGCACCCACCGGGAGGGGCCCTACGAGCAGTACTTC. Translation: CASTHREGPYEQYF.

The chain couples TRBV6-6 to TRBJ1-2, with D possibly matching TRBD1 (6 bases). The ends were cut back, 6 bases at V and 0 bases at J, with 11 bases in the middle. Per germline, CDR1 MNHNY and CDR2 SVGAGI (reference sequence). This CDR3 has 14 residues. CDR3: CASRRQESNYGYTF. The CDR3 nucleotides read TGTGCCAGCAGAAGACAGGAATCTAACTATGGCTACACCTTC.

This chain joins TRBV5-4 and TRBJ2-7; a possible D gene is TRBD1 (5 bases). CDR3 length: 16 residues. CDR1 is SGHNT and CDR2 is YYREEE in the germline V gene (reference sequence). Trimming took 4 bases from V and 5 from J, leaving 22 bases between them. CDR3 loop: CASSPVQAGQSHEQYF. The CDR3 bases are TGTGCCAGCAGCCCGGTCCAGGCAGGGCAATCCCACGAGCAGTACTTC.

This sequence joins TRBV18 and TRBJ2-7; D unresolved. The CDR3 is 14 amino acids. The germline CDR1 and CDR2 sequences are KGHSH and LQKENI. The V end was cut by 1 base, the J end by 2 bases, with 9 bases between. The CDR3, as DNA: TGTGCCAGCTCACCACTGGAGTACACCTACGAGCAGTACTTC. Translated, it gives CASSPLEYTYEQYF.

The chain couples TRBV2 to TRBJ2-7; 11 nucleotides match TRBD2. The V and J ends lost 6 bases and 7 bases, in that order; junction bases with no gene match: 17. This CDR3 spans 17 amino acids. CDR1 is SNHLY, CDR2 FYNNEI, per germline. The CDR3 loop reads CASRPTLLSGRVGEQYF. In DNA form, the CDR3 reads TGTGCCAGCAGGCCTACCCTACTTAGCGGGAGGGTAGGAGAGCAGTACTTC.

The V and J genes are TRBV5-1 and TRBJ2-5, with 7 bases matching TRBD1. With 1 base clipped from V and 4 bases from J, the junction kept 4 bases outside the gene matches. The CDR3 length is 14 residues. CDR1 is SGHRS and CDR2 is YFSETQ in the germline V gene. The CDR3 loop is CASSLKQGSETQYF. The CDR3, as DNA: TGCGCCAGCAGCTTGAAACAGGGGTCAGAGACCCAGTACTTC.

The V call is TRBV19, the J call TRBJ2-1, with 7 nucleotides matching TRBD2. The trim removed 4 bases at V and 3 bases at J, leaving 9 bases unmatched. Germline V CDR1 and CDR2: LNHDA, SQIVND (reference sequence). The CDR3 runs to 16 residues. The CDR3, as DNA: TGTGCCAGTAGTACCGGGACTACCCCCCTCTACAATGAGCAGTTCTTC. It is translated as CASSTGTTPLYNEQFF.

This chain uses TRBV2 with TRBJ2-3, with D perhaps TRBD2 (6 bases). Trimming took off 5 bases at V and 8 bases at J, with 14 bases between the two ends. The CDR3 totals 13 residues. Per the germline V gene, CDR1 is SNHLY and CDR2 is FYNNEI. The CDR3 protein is CASSKDSGSTQYF. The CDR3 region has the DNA TGTGCCAGCAGTAAAGATAGCGGAAGTACGCAGTATTTT.

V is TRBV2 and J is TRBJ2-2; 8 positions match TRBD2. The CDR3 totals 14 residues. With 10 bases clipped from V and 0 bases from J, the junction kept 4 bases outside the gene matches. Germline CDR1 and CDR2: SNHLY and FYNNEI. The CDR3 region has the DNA TGTGCCACCCGGCGGGAGGCGAACACCGGGGAGCTGTTTTTT. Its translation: CATRREANTGELFF.

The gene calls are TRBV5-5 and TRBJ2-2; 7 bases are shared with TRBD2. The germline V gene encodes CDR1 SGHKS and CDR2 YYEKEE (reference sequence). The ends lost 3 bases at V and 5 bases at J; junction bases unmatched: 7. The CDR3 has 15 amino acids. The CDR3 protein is CASSSGLQRTGELFF. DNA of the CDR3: TGTGCCAGCAGCTCGGGACTACAAAGAACCGGGGAGCTGTTTTTT.

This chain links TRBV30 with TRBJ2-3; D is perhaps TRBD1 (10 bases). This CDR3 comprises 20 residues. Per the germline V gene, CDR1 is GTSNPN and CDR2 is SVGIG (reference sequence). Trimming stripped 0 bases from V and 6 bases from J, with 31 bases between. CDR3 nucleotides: TGTGCCTGGAGTGTAACGGGACAGGGGACTAGCAGGTGGTTGGGCGATACGCAGTATTTT. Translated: CAWSVTGQGTSRWLGDTQYF.

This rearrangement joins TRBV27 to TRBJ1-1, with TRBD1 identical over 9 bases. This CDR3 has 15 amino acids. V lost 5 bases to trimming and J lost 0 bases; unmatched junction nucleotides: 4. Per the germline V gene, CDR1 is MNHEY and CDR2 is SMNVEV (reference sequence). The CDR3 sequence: CASSEGQGMNTEAFF. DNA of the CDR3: TGTGCCAGCAGTGAGGGACAGGGAATGAACACTGAAGCTTTCTTT.

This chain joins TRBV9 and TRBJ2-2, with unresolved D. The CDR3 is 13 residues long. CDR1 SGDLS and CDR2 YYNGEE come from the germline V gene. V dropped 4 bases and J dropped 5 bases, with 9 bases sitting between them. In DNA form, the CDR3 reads TGTGCCAGCAGCATCTACCCTACCGGGGAGCTGTTTTTT. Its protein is CASSIYPTGELFF.

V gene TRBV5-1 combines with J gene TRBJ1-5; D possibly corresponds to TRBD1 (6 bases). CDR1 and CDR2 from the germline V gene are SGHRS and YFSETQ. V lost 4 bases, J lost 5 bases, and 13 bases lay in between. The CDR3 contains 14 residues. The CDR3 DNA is TGCGCCAGCAGCCCCGGACAGAGGGATCAGCCCCAGCATTTT. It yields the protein CASSPGQRDQPQHF.

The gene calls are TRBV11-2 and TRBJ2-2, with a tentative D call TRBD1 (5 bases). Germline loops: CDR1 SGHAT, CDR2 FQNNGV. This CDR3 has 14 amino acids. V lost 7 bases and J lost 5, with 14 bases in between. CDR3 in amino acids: CASKLAGLTGELFF. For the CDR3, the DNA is TGTGCCAGCAAATTAGCAGGGCTTACCGGGGAGCTGTTTTTT.

The CDR3 loop is CASSLGGILEDTQYF. The CDR3 nucleotides are TGTGCCAGCAGCTTAGGAGGGATCTTGGAAGATACGCAGTATTTT. The gene calls are TRBV7-2 and TRBJ2-3, with D tentatively TRBD2 (5 bases). V was pared by 1 base and J by 5 bases, with 13 bases between. Germline V gives CDR1 SGHTA, CDR2 FQGNSA. The CDR3 is 15 amino acids.

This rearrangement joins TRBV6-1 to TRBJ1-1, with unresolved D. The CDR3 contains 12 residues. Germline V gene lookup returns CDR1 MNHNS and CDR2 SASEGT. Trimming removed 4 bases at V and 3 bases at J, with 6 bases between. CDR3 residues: CASSVSYTEAFF. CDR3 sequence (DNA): TGTGCCAGCAGTGTCTCTTACACTGAAGCTTTCTTT.

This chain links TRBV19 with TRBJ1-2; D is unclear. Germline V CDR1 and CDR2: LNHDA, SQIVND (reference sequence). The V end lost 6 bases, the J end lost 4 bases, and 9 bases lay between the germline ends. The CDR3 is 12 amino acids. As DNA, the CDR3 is TGTGCCAGTAGCCGGGAAAGCTATGGCTACACCTTC. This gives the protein CASSRESYGYTF.

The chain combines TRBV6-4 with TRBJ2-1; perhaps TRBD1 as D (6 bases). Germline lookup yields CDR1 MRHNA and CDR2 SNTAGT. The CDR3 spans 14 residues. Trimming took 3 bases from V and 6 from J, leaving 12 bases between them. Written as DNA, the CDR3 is TGTGCCAGCAGTGAGGGGGCCTCGGCCAATGAGCAGTTCTTC. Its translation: CASSEGASANEQFF.

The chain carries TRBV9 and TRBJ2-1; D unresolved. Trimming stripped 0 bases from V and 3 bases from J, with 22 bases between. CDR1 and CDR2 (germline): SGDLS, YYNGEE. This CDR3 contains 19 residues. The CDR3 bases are TGTGCCAGCAGCGTAGGGCGGTCGGCCTTCGGAAGATACTACAATGAGCAGTTCTTC. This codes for CASSVGRSAFGRYYNEQFF. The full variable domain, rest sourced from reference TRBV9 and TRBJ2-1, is DSGVTQTPKHLITATGQRVTLRCSPRSGDLSVYWYQQSLDQGLQFLIQYYNGEERAKGNILERFSAQQFPDLHSELNLSSLELGDSALYFCASSVGRSAFGRYYNEQFFGPGTRLTVL.

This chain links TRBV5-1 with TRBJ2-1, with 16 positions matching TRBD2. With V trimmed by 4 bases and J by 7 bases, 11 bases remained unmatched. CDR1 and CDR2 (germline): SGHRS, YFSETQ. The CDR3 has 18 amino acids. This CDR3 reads CASSQGLAGGLLGNEQFF. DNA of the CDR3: TGCGCCAGCAGCCAGGGACTAGCGGGAGGGCTCCTGGGGAATGAGCAGTTCTTC.

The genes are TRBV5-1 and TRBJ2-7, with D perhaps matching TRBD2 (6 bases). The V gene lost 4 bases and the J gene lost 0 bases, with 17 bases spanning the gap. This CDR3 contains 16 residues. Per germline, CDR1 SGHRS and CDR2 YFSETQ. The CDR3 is CASSPAGGTLSYEQYF. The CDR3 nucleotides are TGCGCCAGCAGCCCGGCCGGGGGAACCCTCTCCTACGAGCAGTACTTC.

The CDR3 spells CASSIRRGRGNSPLHF. The DNA for the CDR3 is TGTGCCAGTAGTATCCGCCGAGGCAGGGGGAACTCACCCCTCCACTTT. This chain uses TRBV19 with TRBJ1-6, with TRBD1 identical over 7 bases. Germline assignment: CDR1 LNHDA and CDR2 SQIVND (reference sequence). This CDR3 has 16 amino acids. V dropped 3 bases and J dropped 10; count of bases not matched to a gene: 12.

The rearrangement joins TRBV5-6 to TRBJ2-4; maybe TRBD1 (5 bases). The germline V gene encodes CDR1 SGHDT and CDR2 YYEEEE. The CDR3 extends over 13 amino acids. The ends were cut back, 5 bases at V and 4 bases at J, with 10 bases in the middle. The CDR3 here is CASSPDRKNIQYF. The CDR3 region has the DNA TGTGCCAGCAGTCCCGACAGAAAAAACATTCAGTACTTC.

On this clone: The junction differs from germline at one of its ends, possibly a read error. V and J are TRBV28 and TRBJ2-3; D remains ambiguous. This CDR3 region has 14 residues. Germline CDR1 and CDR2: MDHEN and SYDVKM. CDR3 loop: CVSSFLSGTDTQYF. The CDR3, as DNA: TGTGTCAGCAGTTTTCTTTCAGGCACAGATACGCAGTATTTT.

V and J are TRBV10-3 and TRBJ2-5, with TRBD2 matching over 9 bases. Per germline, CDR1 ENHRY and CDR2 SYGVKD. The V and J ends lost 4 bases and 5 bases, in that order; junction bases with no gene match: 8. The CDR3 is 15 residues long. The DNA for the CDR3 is TGTGCCATCAGTGCGCCGGGACTAGCTTCTGAGACCCAGTACTTC. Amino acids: CAISAPGLASETQYF.

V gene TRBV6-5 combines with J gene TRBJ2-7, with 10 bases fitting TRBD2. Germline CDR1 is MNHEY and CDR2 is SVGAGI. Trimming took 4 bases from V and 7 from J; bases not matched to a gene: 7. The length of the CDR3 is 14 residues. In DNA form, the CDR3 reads TGTGCCAGCAGTTTGCTAGCGGGAGTTGAGGAGCAGTACTTC. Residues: CASSLLAGVEEQYF.